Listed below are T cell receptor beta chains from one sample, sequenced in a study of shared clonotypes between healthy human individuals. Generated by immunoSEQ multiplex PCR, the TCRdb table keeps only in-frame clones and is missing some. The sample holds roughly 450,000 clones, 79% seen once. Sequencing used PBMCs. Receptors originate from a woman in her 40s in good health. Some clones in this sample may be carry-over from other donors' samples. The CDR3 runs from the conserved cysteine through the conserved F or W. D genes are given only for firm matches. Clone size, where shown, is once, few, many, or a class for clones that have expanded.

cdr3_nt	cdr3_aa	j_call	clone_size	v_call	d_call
TGTGCCAGCACCACAAGCGGGAGTGGTTCCGGGGAGCTGTTTTTT	CASTTSGSGSGELFF	TRBJ2-2	many	TRBV7-8	TRBD2
TGTGCCAGCGTCACCGGGACTAGCGGGAGGAATGAGCAGTTCTTC	CASVTGTSGRNEQFF	TRBJ2-1	-	TRBV7-9	TRBD2
TGTGCCAGCAGCCTCGCGGCGGTCTATGGCTACACCTTC	CASSLAAVYGYTF	TRBJ1-2	-	TRBV28	-
TGTGCCATCAAACTAGCGGGAGTAGAGACCCAGTACTTC	CAIKLAGVETQYF	TRBJ2-5	once	TRBV5-4	TRBD2
TGTGCCAGCAGCTTCGGACAGGGGGCTTGGGAGACCCAGTACTTC	CASSFGQGAWETQYF	TRBJ2-5	-	TRBV7-3	TRBD1
TGTGCCAGCAGTCAGGCGGGACAGGGCCTAACCTACGAGCAGTACTTC	CASSQAGQGLTYEQYF	TRBJ2-7	-	TRBV28	TRBD1
TGTGCCAGCAGTTTATTCCCTAGCGTAGCAGATACGCAGTATTTT	CASSLFPSVADTQYF	TRBJ2-3	-	TRBV27	-
TGCAGCGTTGAAGAAGGCTTTGGGTCCTACGAGCAGTACTTC	CSVEEGFGSYEQYF	TRBJ2-7	-	TRBV29-1	-
TGTGCCAGCTCTCCTGGACAGGGGACTGAAGCTTTCTTT	CASSPGQGTEAFF	TRBJ1-1	-	TRBV18	TRBD1
TGTGCCAGCAGCTTGGACCAGCAAGAGACCCAGTACTTC	CASSLDQQETQYF	TRBJ2-5	once	TRBV5-4	-
TGCGCCAGCCACCAGGGTAACTATGAAAAACTGTTTTTT	CASHQGNYEKLFF	TRBJ1-4	-	TRBV5-1	-
TGTGCCAGCAGCCAAGAGAACGGGGCCGCCTACAATGAGCAGTTCTTC	CASSQENGAAYNEQFF	TRBJ2-1	few	TRBV4-2	-
TGTGCCAGCAGTGACCTGGGGTACAATGAGCAGTTCTTC	CASSDLGYNEQFF	TRBJ2-1	few	TRBV25-1	-
TGCGCCAGGGACCGGGAGTCCTCAGATACGCAGTATTTT	CARDRESSDTQYF	TRBJ2-3	-	TRBV10-2	-
TGTGCCAGCAGCCGACAGGGGACCTCCTACAATGAGCAGTTCTTC	CASSRQGTSYNEQFF	TRBJ2-1	-	TRBV7-3	TRBD1
TGTGCCAGCAGCCAAGAAAGCCCAGCGGGAGGGCCCTACGAGCAGTACTTC	CASSQESPAGGPYEQYF	TRBJ2-7	many	TRBV4-2	TRBD2
TGTGCCAGCAGCCCGGACAGGGATCGTCCTGGCTACACCTTC	CASSPDRDRPGYTF	TRBJ1-2	-	TRBV7-9	TRBD1
TGTGCCAGCTCACCAGTAGACGAAACGGAGACCCAGTACTTC	CASSPVDETETQYF	TRBJ2-5	-	TRBV18	-
TGCGCCAGCAGTGAAGAGAAACGACCCCTCACCTTC	CASSEEKRPLTF	TRBJ1-2	few	TRBV10-2	-
TGTGCCAGCAGCTTAGGCACACCAGATACGCAGTATTTT	CASSLGTPDTQYF	TRBJ2-3	-	TRBV7-8	-
TGTGCCAGCAGCCCATACAGGGTGGAAGAGCAGTACTTC	CASSPYRVEEQYF	TRBJ2-7	once	TRBV14	-
TGTGCCAGCAGTACGGCGGGGGGCGCAATATACGAGCAGTACTTC	CASSTAGGAIYEQYF	TRBJ2-7	-	TRBV5-6	TRBD2
TGTGCCAGTAGTATGCAAAGGGAACCGCAGTATTTT	CASSMQREPQYF	TRBJ2-3	few	TRBV19	-
TGTGCCAGTAGTATAGCCTCGACAGGCCAAGAGACCCAGTACTTC	CASSIASTGQETQYF	TRBJ2-5	few	TRBV19	-
TGTGCCAGCAGCTCGTTAGCGGGAGTTTCCTACGAGCAGTACTTC	CASSSLAGVSYEQYF	TRBJ2-7	few	TRBV6-6	TRBD2
TGCGCCAGCAGCCAAGCCTTCGAGGGCACAGATACGCAGTATTTT	CASSQAFEGTDTQYF	TRBJ2-3	-	TRBV4-3	-
TGCGCCAGCAGTTTCACTCCCCGGGACAGGACCTACGAGCAGTACTTC	CASSFTPRDRTYEQYF	TRBJ2-7	-	TRBV4-3	TRBD1
TGTGCCAGCTCACCTGGCGGGAGCACCGGGGAGCTGTTTTTT	CASSPGGSTGELFF	TRBJ2-2	-	TRBV18	TRBD2
TGTGCCAGAACCCGGCCGGGGGCTAGCCCCTACAATGAGCAGTTCTTC	CARTRPGASPYNEQFF	TRBJ2-1	once	TRBV7-2	-
TGTGCCAGCAGTCCCACAGGGCCAGGAGAGGGTACGTTCGAGCAGTACTTC	CASSPTGPGEGTFEQYF	TRBJ2-7	-	TRBV28	-
TGTGCCAGCAGTATCGACAGAAATGAGCAGTTCTTC	CASSIDRNEQFF	TRBJ2-1	-	TRBV5-4	-
TGTGCCAGCAGCTTAAACCCGGGACTGTTGTATTTT	CASSLNPGLLYF	TRBJ2-3	once	TRBV7-3	-
TGTGCCAGTAGTATAAGGGGGGGAGGCACTGAAGCTTTCTTT	CASSIRGGGTEAFF	TRBJ1-1	-	TRBV19	-
TGTGCCAGCAGCCCTGACAGGGGATCTATCTACGAGCAGTACTTC	CASSPDRGSIYEQYF	TRBJ2-7	once	TRBV2	TRBD1
TGTGCCAGCAGCTTTGCAGGGACTAGCGGGACCTACAATGAGCAGTTCTTC	CASSFAGTSGTYNEQFF	TRBJ2-1	-	TRBV11-3	TRBD2
TGCGCCAGCAGCACCCTCAGACCACCCGGAGGGGTCGGGGAGCTGTTTTTT	CASSTLRPPGGVGELFF	TRBJ2-2	-	TRBV5-1	-
TGTGCCAGCAGCGTGGGAGGCCTTCTCTCCTACGAGCAGTACTTC	CASSVGGLLSYEQYF	TRBJ2-7	few	TRBV9	-
TGTGCCAGCAGCCAGATCGACAGGGGGGCGGTAGGGACGAACACTGAAGCTTTCTTT	CASSQIDRGAVGTNTEAFF	TRBJ1-1	-	TRBV4-2	TRBD1
TGTGCCAGCAGTTTCGGCCTAAGCACAGATACGCAGTATTTT	CASSFGLSTDTQYF	TRBJ2-3	-	TRBV27	-
TGTGCCATCAACTCGATGGTCGCAGATACGCAGTATTTT	CAINSMVADTQYF	TRBJ2-3	few	TRBV10-3	-
TGTGCCAGGACAGGACTAGCGTCTTTCAATGAGCAGTTCTTC	CARTGLASFNEQFF	TRBJ2-1	-	TRBV6-1	TRBD2
TGTGCCAGCAGCCAAGATGTAGCGGTAGGTTACGAGCAGTACTTC	CASSQDVAVGYEQYF	TRBJ2-7	-	TRBV14	-
TGTGCCAGCACTCCAGAAGGGTTGAACACTGAAGCTTTCTTT	CASTPEGLNTEAFF	TRBJ1-1	few	TRBV18	-
TGTGCCAGCAGCTTCGGACCCACTATAGCCTACGAGCAGTACTTC	CASSFGPTIAYEQYF	TRBJ2-7	-	TRBV5-4	-
TGTGCCAGCAGCTTAGTGAAGGGACGAAATGATGATACGCAGTATTTT	CASSLVKGRNDDTQYF	TRBJ2-3	-	TRBV7-2	-
TGTGCCAGCAGCCTGACCGACATTGGCATCGGGAATAATTCACCCCTCCACTTT	CASSLTDIGIGNNSPLHF	TRBJ1-6	-	TRBV28	-
TGTGCCAGCAGCTTGGGCAGGGAGAGACCAAGCAATCAGCCCCAGCATTTT	CASSLGRERPSNQPQHF	TRBJ1-5	-	TRBV7-2	-
TGCGCCAGCAGCGACGGCAGCTCCTACAATGAGCAGTTCTTC	CASSDGSSYNEQFF	TRBJ2-1	once	TRBV5-1	-
TGCGCCAGCAGTGAGAGCGGGAGGGCCCGGAATGAGCAGTTCTTC	CASSESGRARNEQFF	TRBJ2-1	many	TRBV10-1	TRBD2